This T cell receptor (beta chain) was sequenced during a study of T cell responses to AZD1222 COVID-19 vaccine. Findings and limits, study-wide: The reported proportion of spike-specific TCRs targeting unmutated variant regions was nearly half. Sampling captured repertoires only after the peak T cell response. Spike-specific TCR breadth and depth rose after two AZD1222 doses. White British ancestry dominated among donors, who included more females, and clonal diversity was possibly underestimated.

V gave up 2 bases and J gave up 7 bases, with 9 bases separating them. CDR1 is MNHEY, CDR2 SVGAGI, per germline. The CDR3 covers 14 residues. With regard to this clone: Its antigen is not known.

This table comes from immunoSEQ multiplex PCR, and its TCRdb copy is limited to in-frame clones, with some not included. The table has around 170,000 clones, 90% seen once. This specimen was peripheral blood, taken on day 0 of AZD1222 vaccination. The receptor's source is an adult in good health. This sequence joins TRBV6-5 and TRBJ1-6; D might be TRBD1 (5 bases). The CDR3 protein is CASSYGGTNSPLHF. CDR3 bases: TGTGCCAGCAGTTACGGGGGTACCAATTCACCCCTCCACTTT.